Below, 5 T cell receptor beta chains from the same sample are listed, as sequenced in a study of cytomegalovirus exposure and HLA in healthy donors. Amplification used 60 Vbeta primers and 13 Jbeta primers. Data came from immunoSEQ multiplex PCR; TCRdb stores just in-frame clones and leaves some out. Among around 110,000 clones listed, roughly 83% were seen once. Specimen: PBMCs. These receptor sequences come from a man aged 30 to 45 in good health and CMV-seropositive.

This clone was detected once. This sequence joins TRBV27 and TRBJ1-5; 7 positions match TRBD1. CDR1 and CDR2 (germline): MNHEY, SMNVEV (reference sequence). V lost 3 bases to trimming and J lost 2 bases; unmatched junction nucleotides: 7. The CDR3 extends over 16 amino acids. The CDR3 DNA is TGTGCCAGCAGTTTGGGGGCAGGGGGAGGCAATCAGCCCCAGCATTTT. Translated: CASSLGAGGGNQPQHF.

The rearrangement joins TRBV9 to TRBJ2-3, with D maybe TRBD2 (5 bases). CDR3 size: 16 residues. Germline CDR1 SGDLS, CDR2 YYNGEE. Deletions cut 0 bases from V and 0 bases from J, with 11 bases between. In DNA, the CDR3 is TGTGCCAGCAGCGTAGTTCTAGCTGCTAGCACAGATACGCAGTATTTT. Translation: CASSVVLAASTDTQYF.

The chain combines TRBV4-3 with TRBJ2-1; 9 nucleotides agree with TRBD2. CDR3 length equals 17 residues. Germline V gene lookup returns CDR1 LGHNA and CDR2 YSLEER. Trimming took 5 bases from V and 2 from J; bases not matched to a gene: 10. The CDR3 sequence is CASSSSREGLTYNEQFF. Here the CDR3 DNA reads TGCGCCAGCAGCTCTTCGCGGGAGGGCCTGACCTACAATGAGCAGTTCTTC.

The chain uses TRBV5-1 and TRBJ2-5; D is perhaps TRBD1 (5 bases). V gave up 2 bases and J gave up 0 bases, with 11 bases separating them. CDR3 length equals 15 residues. The V gene's germline CDR1 is SGHRS and CDR2 YFSETQ. CDR3 DNA sequence: TGCGCCAGCAGCTTCGCAGGGTACCACCAAGAGACCCAGTACTTC. It yields the protein CASSFAGYHQETQYF.

As for this clone: Different DNA sequences within this sample yield the same CDR3. This sequence joins TRBV9 and TRBJ2-1; TRBD1 might be the D (6 bases). Trimming stripped 0 bases from V and 1 base from J, with 8 bases between. Germline CDR1 is SGDLS and CDR2 is YYNGEE. The CDR3 sequence is 15 residues long. This CDR3 reads CASSVGGGSYNEQFF. The CDR3 nucleotides read TGTGCCAGCAGCGTAGGAGGGGGATCCTACAATGAGCAGTTCTTC.